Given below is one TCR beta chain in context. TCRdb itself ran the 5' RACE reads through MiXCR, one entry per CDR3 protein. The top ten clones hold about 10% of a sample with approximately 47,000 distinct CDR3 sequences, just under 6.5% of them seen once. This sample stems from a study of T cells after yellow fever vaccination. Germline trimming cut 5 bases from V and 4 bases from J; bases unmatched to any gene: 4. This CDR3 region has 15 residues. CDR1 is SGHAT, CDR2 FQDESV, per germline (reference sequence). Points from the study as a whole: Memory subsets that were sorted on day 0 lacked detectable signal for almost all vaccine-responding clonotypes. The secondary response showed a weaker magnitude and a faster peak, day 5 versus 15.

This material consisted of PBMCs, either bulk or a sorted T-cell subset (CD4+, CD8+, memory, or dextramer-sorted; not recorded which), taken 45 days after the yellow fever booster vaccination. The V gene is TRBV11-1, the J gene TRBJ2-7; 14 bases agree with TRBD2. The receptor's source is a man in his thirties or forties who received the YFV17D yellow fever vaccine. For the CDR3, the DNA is TGTGCCAGCAGCCAAGGGACTAGCGGGAGTTACGAGCAGTACTTC. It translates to CASSQGTSGSYEQYF.